The 17 T cell receptor beta chains in this list originate from one sample, sequenced in a study of T cell changes during pregnancy in multiple sclerosis. Some clones are missing from TCRdb's copy, which holds only in-frame ones; the method was immunoSEQ multiplex PCR. The table lists more than 65,000 clones, almost 90% of them singletons, with over 7.5% in the top ten. The sample was peripheral blood, taken after pregnancy. The receptors come from a female donor in good health, enrolled as a control in a pregnancy study.

This chain connects TRBV4-3 to TRBJ2-1, with 7 bases matching TRBD2. Trimming cost V 2 bases and J 6 bases; bases outside gene matches: 7. Germline loops: CDR1 LGHNA, CDR2 YSLEER. There are 15 residues in the CDR3. CDR3 in amino acids: CASSQSRLASNEQFF. The CDR3 DNA follows: TGCGCCAGCAGCCAATCGCGACTAGCCTCCAATGAGCAGTTCTTC.

This clone was seen a single time. V gene TRBV10-2 combines with J gene TRBJ2-7, with 9 bases that match TRBD2. In germline, CDR1 is WSHSY, CDR2 SAAADI. The CDR3 is 18 residues long. V dropped 2 bases and J dropped 0; count of bases not matched to a gene: 11. The CDR3 sequence: CASSEPSVYSGSSYEQYF. CDR3 coding DNA: TGCGCCAGCAGTGAGCCGTCCGTTTATAGCGGGAGCTCCTACGAGCAGTACTTC.

J is TRBJ1-2 and V is TRBV7-9; TRBD1 aligns across 9 bases. With 3 bases clipped from V and 0 bases from J, the junction kept 8 bases outside the gene matches. CDR1 and CDR2 from the germline V gene are SEHNR and FQNEAQ (reference sequence). The CDR3 has 17 amino acids. The CDR3 protein is CASSFGGGQGSNYGYTF. The CDR3 bases are TGTGCCAGCAGCTTTGGGGGGGGACAGGGATCTAACTATGGCTACACCTTC.

This clone was counted once. V and J are TRBV18 and TRBJ1-1, with unresolved D. V was cut by 1 base and J by 0 bases, with 6 bases left in between. The V gene's germline CDR1 is KGHSH and CDR2 LQKENI. This CDR3 is 14 amino acids long. The CDR3 sequence is CASSPLGVNTEAFF. The CDR3 DNA sequence: TGTGCCAGCTCACCACTCGGGGTGAACACTGAAGCTTTCTTT.

V and J are TRBV7-7 and TRBJ2-5; the match to TRBD2 covers 8 bases. The CDR3 contains 16 residues. Germline lookup yields CDR1 SSHAT and CDR2 FNYEAQ (reference sequence). J gave up 1 base and V 5 bases, and 9 bases lay outside the gene matches. The CDR3 sequence is CASSRRSGSAQETQYF. As DNA, the CDR3 is TGTGCCAGCAGCAGAAGGAGCGGGAGCGCCCAAGAGACCCAGTACTTC. Looking up the rest from reference TRBV7-7 and TRBJ2-5 gives the full variable domain: GAGVSQSPRYKVTKRGQDVTLRCDPISSHATLYWYQQALGQGPEFLTYFNYEAQPDKSGLPSDRFSAERPEGSISTLTIQRTEQRDSAMYRCASSRRSGSAQETQYFGPGTRLLVL.

The rearrangement links TRBV6-1 to TRBJ2-1, with a possible D match to TRBD2 (5 bases). V was clipped by 4 bases and J by 0 bases, with 16 bases between them. This CDR3 contains 17 residues. Germline lookup yields CDR1 MNHNS and CDR2 SASEGT. This CDR3 is CASSGGLATVSYNEQFF. The CDR3 nucleotides are TGTGCCAGCAGTGGAGGATTAGCGACCGTCTCCTACAATGAGCAGTTCTTC.

This clone was counted a few times. The chain has TRBV7-2 and TRBJ1-2, with D unresolved. From germline, CDR1 is SGHTA and CDR2 FQGNSA. The CDR3 has 13 residues. The V and J ends lost 5 bases and 8 bases respectively, with 15 bases between them. The CDR3 sequence: CASSPSWNSGYTF. CDR3 DNA: TGTGCCAGCAGCCCTTCATGGAATAGCGGCTACACCTTC.

In this sample, this clone turned up once. The chain links TRBV27 to TRBJ1-2; 8 positions match TRBD1. The V gene end was trimmed by 6 bases and the J gene end by 0 bases; junction bases not matched to a gene: 6. The CDR3 extends over 15 amino acids. Per the germline V gene, CDR1 is MNHEY and CDR2 is SMNVEV (reference sequence). CDR3 amino acids: CASRFLDRANYGYTF. The CDR3, as DNA: TGTGCCAGCAGGTTTCTGGACAGGGCTAACTATGGCTACACCTTC.

The genes are TRBV18 and TRBJ1-2; TRBD1 matches at 7 bases. V was clipped by 0 bases and J by 4 bases; unmatched bases: 8. Germline V CDR1 and CDR2: KGHSH, LQKENI. CDR3 size: 16 residues. CDR3 DNA: TGTGCCAGCTCACCACCGACGCAGGGGGAAGGCTATGGCTACACCTTC. Its translation is CASSPPTQGEGYGYTF.

The V gene is TRBV5-6, the J gene TRBJ1-1; a weak D match, TRBD1 (6 bases). CDR3 size: 16 residues. From germline, CDR1 is SGHDT and CDR2 YYEEEE. V lost 0 bases and J lost 5, with 17 bases in between. CDR3 loop: CASSLAATGGATEAFF. The DNA for the CDR3 is TGTGCCAGCAGCTTGGCTGCCACGGGGGGCGCGACTGAAGCTTTCTTT. Combining the CDR3 with reference TRBV5-6 and TRBJ1-1 gives the whole variable domain DAGVTQSPTHLIKTRGQQVTLRCSPKSGHDTVSWYQQALGQGPQFIFQYYEEEERQRGNFPDRFSGHQFPNYSSELNVNALLLGDSALYLCASSLAATGGATEAFFGQGTRLTVV.

J is TRBJ1-2 and V is TRBV18; D perhaps matches TRBD1 (5 bases). The V end lost 2 bases, the J end lost 8 bases, and 9 bases lay between the germline ends. Germline CDR1 and CDR2: KGHSH and LQKENI. The CDR3 is made up of 12 amino acids. The CDR3 protein is CASSPFTGGYTF. The CDR3 region has the DNA TGTGCCAGCTCACCATTTACAGGCGGCTACACCTTC.

In this sample, this clone turned up a few times. The chain carries TRBV20-1 and TRBJ2-1; D gene unclear. The germline V gene has CDR1 DFQATT and CDR2 SNEGSKA (reference sequence). The ends were cut back, 6 bases at V and 3 bases at J, with 6 bases in the middle. The CDR3 is made up of 11 amino acids. The CDR3, as DNA: TGCAGTGCCCCCCTCTACAATGAGCAGTTCTTC. This codes for CSAPLYNEQFF.

The chain uses TRBV5-1 and TRBJ2-3, with TRBD2 matching 14 bases. Germline loops: CDR1 SGHRS, CDR2 YFSETQ. The CDR3 has 18 amino acids. Germline trimming cut 4 bases from V and 3 bases from J; bases unmatched to any gene: 10. The CDR3 DNA reads TGCGCCAGCAGCCCGCGACTAGCGGGAGGGCCGGGGACAGATACGCAGTATTTT. This encodes CASSPRLAGGPGTDTQYF.

The chain carries TRBV6-4 and TRBJ2-2; TRBD2 matches at 11 bases. Losses at the gene ends were 4 bases for V and 6 bases for J; bases not matched to a gene: 1. The CDR3 has 14 amino acids. CDR1 and CDR2 from the germline V gene are MRHNA and SNTAGT. The CDR3 protein is CASSGLAGSGELFF. CDR3 in DNA: TGTGCCAGCAGTGGACTAGCGGGGTCCGGGGAGCTGTTTTTT.

The chain links TRBV20-1 to TRBJ2-7; D remains unclear. CDR3 length: 11 residues. Germline V gene lookup returns CDR1 DFQATT and CDR2 SNEGSKA (reference sequence). V gave up 3 bases and J gave up 7 bases, with 10 bases separating them. The CDR3 protein is CSARTVGEQYF. In nucleotides, the CDR3 is TGCAGTGCTAGGACCGTCGGGGAGCAGTACTTC.

The chain employs TRBV4-1 and TRBJ2-3; D perhaps matches TRBD2 (5 bases). This CDR3 spans 15 amino acids. Deletions cut 1 base from V and 6 bases from J, with 14 bases between. The germline CDR1 and CDR2 sequences are MGHRA and YSYEKL. DNA for the CDR3: TGCGCCAGCAGCCAAGGGTCAGCTTGGAGGGATACGCAGTATTTT. Translation: CASSQGSAWRDTQYF.

The chain combines TRBV5-8 with TRBJ2-7, with 12 bases aligning to TRBD1. The CDR3 runs 15 residues. The J segment lost 5 bases and the V segment lost 2 bases, leaving 5 bases of the junction unmatched. CDR1 is SGHTS and CDR2 is YDEGEE in the germline V gene. This CDR3 is CASSFSGTGGDEQYF. CDR3 in DNA: TGTGCCAGCAGCTTCAGTGGGACAGGGGGCGACGAGCAGTACTTC.